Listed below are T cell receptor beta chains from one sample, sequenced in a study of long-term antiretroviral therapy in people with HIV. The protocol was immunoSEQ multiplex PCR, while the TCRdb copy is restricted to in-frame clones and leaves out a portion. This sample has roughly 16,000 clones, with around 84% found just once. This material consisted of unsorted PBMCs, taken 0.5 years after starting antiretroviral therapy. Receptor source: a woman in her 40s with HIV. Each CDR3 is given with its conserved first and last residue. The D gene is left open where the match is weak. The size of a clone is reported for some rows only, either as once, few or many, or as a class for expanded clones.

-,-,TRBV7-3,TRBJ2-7,TGTGCCAGCAGCCCCGCCGGGGCAAACTACGAGCAGTACTTC,CASSPAGANYEQYF
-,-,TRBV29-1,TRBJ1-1,TGCAGCGTTGATGGGAGACAGTCGAACACTGAAGCTTTCTTT,CSVDGRQSNTEAFF
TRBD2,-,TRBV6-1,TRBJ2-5,TGTGCCAGCGGGTCCCTGACTAGCTGGGAGACCCAGTACTTC,CASGSLTSWETQYF
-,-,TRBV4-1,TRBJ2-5,TGCGCCAGCAGCCAGGGACGGGTGGAGACCCAGTACTTC,CASSQGRVETQYF
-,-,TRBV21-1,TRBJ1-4,TGTGCCAGCATCTCGGGACAGGGAAATGAAAAACTGTTTTTT,CASISGQGNEKLFF
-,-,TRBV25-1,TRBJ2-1,TGTGCCAGCGGACTTACCAATGAGCAGTTCTTC,CASGLTNEQFF
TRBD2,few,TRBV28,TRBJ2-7,TGTGCCAGCAGGCCTCCGGGACTAGACTACGAGCAGTACTTC,CASRPPGLDYEQYF
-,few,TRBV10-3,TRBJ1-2,TGTGCCATCAGCGCTTCGGGTAACGGCTACACCTTC,CAISASGNGYTF
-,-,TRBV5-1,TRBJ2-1,TGCGCCAGCAGCTTAGGAGGGCCGTTGGATGAGCAGTTCTTC,CASSLGGPLDEQFF
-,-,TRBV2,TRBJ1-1,TGTGCCAGCAGTGCGGGGCTAAACACTGAAGCTTTCTTT,CASSAGLNTEAFF
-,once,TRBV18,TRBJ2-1,TGTGCCAGCTCACGTCAGACACTCTACAATGAGCAGTTCTTC,CASSRQTLYNEQFF
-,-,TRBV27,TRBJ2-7,TGTGCCAGCGGATTTTGGGGCGGGTACGGAAGCTCCTACGAGCAGTACTTC,CASGFWGGYGSSYEQYF
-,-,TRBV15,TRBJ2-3,TGTGCCACCAGCAGAGACGCCCCGGGACTGGGAACGCAGTATTTT,CATSRDAPGLGTQYF
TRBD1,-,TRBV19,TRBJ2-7,TGTGCCAGTAGTATTGCCAGGGGGCCCTCCTACGAGCAGTACTTC,CASSIARGPSYEQYF
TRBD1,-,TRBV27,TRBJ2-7,TGTGCCAGCAGTCCCAGGGACAGGGGGCTAGAGCAGTACTTC,CASSPRDRGLEQYF
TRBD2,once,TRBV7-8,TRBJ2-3,TGTGCCAGCAGCTTCTCCACGGGACTAGCGGGAGCAGATACGCAGTATTTT,CASSFSTGLAGADTQYF
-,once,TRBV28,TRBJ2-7,TGTGCCAGCAGTTCCGCCGGGACGGCGCACTACGAGCAGTACTTC,CASSSAGTAHYEQYF
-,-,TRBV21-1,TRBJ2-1,TGTGCCAGCAGCCGCCCGGGACAGGGGGGGAGCAATGAGCAGTTCTTC,CASSRPGQGGSNEQFF
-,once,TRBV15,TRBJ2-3,TGTGCCACCAGCAGATCAAGCCCCTATACGCAGTATTTT,CATSRSSPYTQYF
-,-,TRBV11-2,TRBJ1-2,TGTGCCAGCAGCTTCACGACAGGACGCAACTATGGCTACACCTTC,CASSFTTGRNYGYTF
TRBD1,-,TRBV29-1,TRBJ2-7,TGCAGCGTTGTGGGGACAGAAGCTTACGAGCAGTACTTC,CSVVGTEAYEQYF
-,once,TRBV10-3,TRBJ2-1,TGTGCCATCAGTGGATTTTCCCCAGGGCTCTCCTCCTCTGAGCAGTTCTTC,CAISGFSPGLSSSEQFF
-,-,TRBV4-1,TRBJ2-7,TGCGCCAGCAGCCGATATTCAGGGAAATCTTCCGAGCAGTACTTC,CASSRYSGKSSEQYF
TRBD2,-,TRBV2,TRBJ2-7,TGTGCCAGCCAGTTTTGGAGCGGGGAGGACGAGCAGTACTTC,CASQFWSGEDEQYF
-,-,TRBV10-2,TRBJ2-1,TGCGCCAGCAGTGAAACCTATTACAATGAGCAGTTCTTC,CASSETYYNEQFF
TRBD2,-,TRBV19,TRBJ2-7,TGTGCCAGTAGTATAGTGGCGGGAGGCCTCGAGCAGTACTTC,CASSIVAGGLEQYF
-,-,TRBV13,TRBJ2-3,TGTGCCAGCAGCCCACTAGGAGATACGCAGTATTTT,CASSPLGDTQYF
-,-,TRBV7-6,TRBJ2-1,TGTGCCAGCAGCCCCTCCGCCCACAATGAGCAGTTCTTC,CASSPSAHNEQFF
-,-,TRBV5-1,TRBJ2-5,TGCGCCAGCAGCGAAGGGTTAGGGGGGACCCAGTACTTC,CASSEGLGGTQYF
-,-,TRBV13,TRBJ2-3,TGTGCCAGCAGCTTACAGGGTCCTAGCACAGATACGCAGTATTTT,CASSLQGPSTDTQYF
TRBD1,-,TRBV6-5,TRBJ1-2,TGTGCCAGCACCAACCAGGGGGGGGGATATGGCTACACCTTC,CASTNQGGGYGYTF
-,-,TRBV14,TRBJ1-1,TGTGCCAGCAGCCAAGGGATTACCCAGCAGGGGCCCACTGAAGCTTTCTTT,CASSQGITQQGPTEAFF
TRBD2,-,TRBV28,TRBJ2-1,TGTGCCAGCAGTTTGACTAGCTCCCACAATGAGCAGTTCTTC,CASSLTSSHNEQFF
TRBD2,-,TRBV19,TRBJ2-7,TGTGCCAGTATCTCCGGAGTAGCGGGAGGGGGTCTGTACTTC,CASISGVAGGGLYF
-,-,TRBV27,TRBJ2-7,TGTGCCAGCAGTTTCGGGAGCCACTCCTACGAGCAGTACTTC,CASSFGSHSYEQYF
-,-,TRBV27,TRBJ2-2,TGTGCCAGCGGGACCCTCAACACCGGGGAGCTGTTTTTT,CASGTLNTGELFF
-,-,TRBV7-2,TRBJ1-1,TGTGCCAGCAGCCATGACAGGAACACTGAAGCTTTCTTT,CASSHDRNTEAFF
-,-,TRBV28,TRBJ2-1,TGTGCCAGCTTCAGTATCGGTGAGCAGTTCTTC,CASFSIGEQFF
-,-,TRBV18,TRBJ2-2,TGTGCCAGCTCACAGACTAGGGAGGACACCGGGGAGCTGTTTTTT,CASSQTREDTGELFF
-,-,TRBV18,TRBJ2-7,TGTGCCAGCTCACCAGCCAACCCAACCTACGAGCAGTACTTC,CASSPANPTYEQYF
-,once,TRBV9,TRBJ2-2,TGTGCCAGCAGCGTAGCTAACGGTGGCGGGGAGCTGTTTTTT,CASSVANGGGELFF
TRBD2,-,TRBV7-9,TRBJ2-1,TGTGCCAGCATCCCCTCGATGACTAGCGGGAGTATGTACAATGAGCAGTTCTTC,CASIPSMTSGSMYNEQFF
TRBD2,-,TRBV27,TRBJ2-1,TGTGCCAGCAGTTTAGTACTAGCGGGCGCCGGGTCCTACAATGAGCAGTTCTTC,CASSLVLAGAGSYNEQFF
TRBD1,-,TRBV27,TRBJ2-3,TGTGCCAGCAGTCCCAACAGGGGGCCACCGTACACAGATACGCAGTATTTT,CASSPNRGPPYTDTQYF
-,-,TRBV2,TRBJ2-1,TGTGCCAGCGGAGGGGGCGGGAACTCGGGAGAGCAGTTCTTC,CASGGGGNSGEQFF
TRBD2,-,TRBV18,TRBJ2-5,TGTGCCAGCTCACCGGCGGGGGGAGAGACCCAGTACTTC,CASSPAGGETQYF
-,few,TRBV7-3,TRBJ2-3,TGTGCCAGCAGCTTGGGTAGCACAGGTGCAGATACGCAGTATTTT,CASSLGSTGADTQYF
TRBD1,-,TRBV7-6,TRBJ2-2,TGTGCCAGCAGCCCCGGACAGGGGGGAACCGGGGAGCTGTTTTTT,CASSPGQGGTGELFF
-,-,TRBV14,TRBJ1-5,TGTGCCAGCAGCCCAAGAGGTAGGGGATGGAATCAGCCCCAGCATTTT,CASSPRGRGWNQPQHF
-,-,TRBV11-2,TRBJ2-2,TGTGCCAGCAGCTTTAATAGGGGAGCGCTAAACACCGGGGAGCTGTTTTTT,CASSFNRGALNTGELFF
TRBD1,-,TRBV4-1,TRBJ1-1,TGCGCCAGCAGCCAAGATGGACAGGGCCTCACTGAAGCTTTCTTT,CASSQDGQGLTEAFF
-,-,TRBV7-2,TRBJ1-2,TGTGCCAGCAGCTTAGGACAGCTCACCTTC,CASSLGQLTF
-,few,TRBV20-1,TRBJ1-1,TGCAGTGCCCTTAAGACAGGTGAAGCTTTCTTT,CSALKTGEAFF
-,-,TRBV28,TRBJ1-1,TGTGCCAGCAGCTTCGGGGGGGTAAGGAGCACTGAAGCTTTCTTT,CASSFGGVRSTEAFF
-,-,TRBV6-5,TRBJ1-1,TGTGCCAGCAGTTACTCGAAAATTCAAGGGAAGGCTTTCTTT,CASSYSKIQGKAFF
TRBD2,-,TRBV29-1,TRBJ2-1,TGCAGCGTTGGAGTAGCGGGAGGATCCTACAATGAGCAGTTCTTC,CSVGVAGGSYNEQFF